This TCR beta chain originates from a study of T cells in Graves' hyperthyroidism and ophthalmopathy (dated by TCRdb to between 2017 and 2020). As for the study more broadly: Peripheral blood was sampled at the time of initial diagnosis, prior to any treatment. After sampling, hyperthyroidism patients received methimazole starting at 30 mg daily, and ophthalmopathy patients received high-dose intravenous methylprednisolone. The study also compared thyroid tissue and blood T-cell repertoires from several Graves' hyperthyroidism patients. Whether ophthalmopathy could be predicted prospectively was tested in an independent validation cohort made up of approximately 19 hyperthyroidism patients plus 17 patients who later progressed to ophthalmopathy. The paper reports TCR Vbeta CDR3 sequencing of over 130 peripheral blood samples: approximately 41 ophthalmopathy, under 80 hyperthyroidism and approximately 17 progressor patients. A discovery cohort of around 98 patients, fewer than 50 with Graves' ophthalmopathy and approximately 60 with stable Graves' hyperthyroidism, was used to find distinguishing TCR V-J signatures. The roughly 91 discovery patients were randomly divided into training and test sets at a 7:3 ratio. The investigation overall reported the following: No statistical method was used to set the sample size in advance, and investigators knew the group allocation. In cross-validation, a model built on a 13 V-J signature told ophthalmopathy apart from stable hyperthyroidism with approximately 90% sensitivity and about 81% specificity, and in testing the same model reached 80%/75%. In validation, progression to ophthalmopathy was predicted by the model with 70.59% sensitivity and 72% to 85% specificity, a median of roughly 6.4 months before onset. Blood samples also contained most of the expanded thyroid clonotypes (frequency above 0.001), which suggests that blood repertoires may reflect thyroid immune responses.

Relative to germline, V is 2 bases shorter and J is 0 bases shorter, with 4 bases between their ends. From its cysteine to its phenylalanine, the CDR3 spans 13 amino acids. This entry keeps only the CDR3 DNA: 39 bases, framed from base 1. From the germline V gene, CDR1 is MNHNS and CDR2 is SASEGT. In its sample, this clonotype was seen a few times. What this receptor recognizes is not known. Base-call qualities are not available, and no considerably larger clone is one nucleotide away. Moderately to severely active disease, a Clinical Activity Score of at least 3, a NOSPECS grade of at least 4, and a duration under 3 months were present in ophthalmopathy patients. Patients with uncontrolled infections, other autoimmune diseases, pregnancy or lactation were excluded. Diagnoses were based on clinical symptoms, serum thyroxine and TRAb, thyroid ultrasound and orbital computed tomography. Ficoll-Paque density gradient centrifugation was used to isolate PBMCs from 8.5 to 10 ml of fresh peripheral blood. Total RNA was extracted using Trizol reagent, and RNA quality was assessed on an Agilent 2100 Bioanalyzer.

TCR beta CDR3 regions were amplified from RNA transcripts. The TCR CDR3 was subjected to a first round of RT-PCR using the HTBI primer set and the Qiagen OneStep RT-PCR kit. A second multiplex PCR round built the libraries, followed by size selection and purification. Sequencing of the libraries was done on an Illumina HiSeq2000 using paired-end 100 bp reads. For the original study's pipeline: SOAPnuke was used to process the raw data, with reads discarded if the reads contained adapters or uncalled bases, had a mean Phred below 15, or lacked an exact constant-primer or identifier match. High-quality paired reads were merged with COPE v1.2.5, and unique nucleotide sequences were defined as clonotypes. MiTCR v1.1 was used to align clonotypes to the IMGT TRBV, TRBD and TRBJ reference segments. The analysis was restricted to V-J combinations with a frequency above 0.0001, which together covered 99.2% of the repertoires. A TCS score was defined as the ratio of F50 (clonal expansion) to E x V (chaos), with BLOSUM62-based TCRdist applied between CDR3 peptides within each V-J. Welch's t-statistics and random forest reduced around 510 V-J features to about 12, which were used in a naive Bayes classifier (R e1071). TCRdb took the public reads, trimmed them with fastp at Q25, ran MiXCR for clone calling and kept in-frame beta chains. Records with the same CDR3 protein are collapsed into one entry carrying the most frequent genes and DNA. The V and J calls and clone size are TCRdb's, not the authors'. The sample table shows 490,000 or so distinct CDR3 sequences, and more than 15% are seen once. The ten top clones hold less than 30% of the sample.

The chain links TRBV6-1 with TRBJ1-2, with the D gene not clear enough to name. Material: blood. The sequence derives from a woman aged 30 to 39 with Graves' ophthalmopathy. The DNA reads as follows: TGTGCCAGCAGTGAAAAAGCTAACTATGGCTACACCTTC. The translation is CASSEKANYGYTF.